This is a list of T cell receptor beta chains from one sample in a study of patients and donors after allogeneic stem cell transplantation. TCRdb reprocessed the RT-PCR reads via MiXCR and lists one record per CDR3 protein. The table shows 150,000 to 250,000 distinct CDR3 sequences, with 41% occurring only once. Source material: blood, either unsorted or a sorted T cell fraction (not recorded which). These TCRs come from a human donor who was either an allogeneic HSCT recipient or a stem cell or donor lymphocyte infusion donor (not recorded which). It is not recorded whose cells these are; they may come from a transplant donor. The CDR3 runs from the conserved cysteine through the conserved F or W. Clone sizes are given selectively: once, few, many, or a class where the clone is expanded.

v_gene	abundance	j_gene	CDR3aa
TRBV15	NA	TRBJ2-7	CATSRAAAYEQYF
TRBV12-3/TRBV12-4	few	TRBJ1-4	CASSRDRGRTNEKLFF
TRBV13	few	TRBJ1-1	CASYRGGWNTEAFF
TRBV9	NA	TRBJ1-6	CASSVTLDRANSPLHF
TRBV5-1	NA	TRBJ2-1	CASSLELAGGVDEQFF
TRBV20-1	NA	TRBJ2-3	CSAHPSGSTDTQYF
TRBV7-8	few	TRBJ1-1	CASSSGSRPEAFF
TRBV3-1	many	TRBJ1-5	CASSPQSNQPQHF
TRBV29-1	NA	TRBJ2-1	CSVGGGSSYNEQFF
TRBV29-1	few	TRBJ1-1	CSVEDRGGRGTEAFF
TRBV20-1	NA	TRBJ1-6	CSAGGQGNSPLHF
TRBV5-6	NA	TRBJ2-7	CTSSFQQDYEQYF
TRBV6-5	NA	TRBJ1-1	CASSYRRATGTEAFF
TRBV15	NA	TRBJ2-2	CATEAPGSRGGGELFF
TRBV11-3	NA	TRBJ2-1	CASSLELAVSYNEQFF
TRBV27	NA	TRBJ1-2	CASGTPDGNYGYTF
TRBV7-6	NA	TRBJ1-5	CASSLAGQSNQPQHF
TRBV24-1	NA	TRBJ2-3	CATSDTGTGGMGTDTQYF
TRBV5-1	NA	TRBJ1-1	CASSFDLDTEAFF
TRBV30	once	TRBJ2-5	CAWSAQQWETQYF
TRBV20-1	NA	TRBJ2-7	CSADSRDGYEQYF
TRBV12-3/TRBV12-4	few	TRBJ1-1	CASIDRGMRAFF
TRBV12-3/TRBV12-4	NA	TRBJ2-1	CASSHAGSSYNEQFF
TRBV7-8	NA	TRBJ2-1	CASSSPLGSYNEQFF
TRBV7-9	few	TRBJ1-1	CASSTIAGMTEAFF
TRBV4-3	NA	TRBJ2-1	CASSHKTSGRFNEQFF
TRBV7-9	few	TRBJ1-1	CASIRASGTEAFF
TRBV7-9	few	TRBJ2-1	CASSLWAGEGINEQFF
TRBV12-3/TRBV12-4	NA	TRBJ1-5	CASTPGLTNNQPQHF
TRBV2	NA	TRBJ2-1	CASTQAGLAGFEQFF
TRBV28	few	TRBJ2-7	CASSSHGLADYLIDEQYF
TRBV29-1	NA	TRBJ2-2	CSGLAGARNTGELFF
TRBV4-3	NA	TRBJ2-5	CASSQERLAGQETQYF
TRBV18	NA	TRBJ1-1	CASSREESTEAFF
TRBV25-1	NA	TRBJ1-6	CASSELPTGTGGNSPLHF
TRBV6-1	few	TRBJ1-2	CASLLSTFNYGYTF
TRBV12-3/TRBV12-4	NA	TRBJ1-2	CASLGRDRAYGYTF
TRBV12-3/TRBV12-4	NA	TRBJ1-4	CASSLDSGTNEKLFF
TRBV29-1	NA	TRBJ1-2	CSVFPPKTVNYGYTF
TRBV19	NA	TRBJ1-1	CACGGRTEAFF
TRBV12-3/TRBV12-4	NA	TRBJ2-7	CASSVQVYEQYF
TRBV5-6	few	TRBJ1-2	CASSHGRSYGYTF
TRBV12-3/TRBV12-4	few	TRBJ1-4	CASSLGQGPNEKLFF
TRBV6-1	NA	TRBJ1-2	CASSASIVYGYTF